These 20 T cell receptor beta chains were all obtained from the same sample, sequenced in a study of cytomegalovirus exposure and HLA in healthy donors (dated by TCRdb to about 2017). Libraries were built with the immunoSEQ multiplex PCR assay. The multiplex PCR relied on a mix of 60 forward primers for TCR Vbeta segments and 13 reverse primers for TCR Jbeta segments. The clones in this table, taken by TCRdb from immuneACCESS, are in-frame only. Not every clone is retained; where verified, under half of the shortfall comes from an unresolved V gene, and the cause of the rest is unknown. For this sample there are 150,000 to 200,000 clones; 10% to 15% appear just once. Together, the top ten hold 7.8% of the sample. The sequencing sample was made of PBMCs. The receptors come from a man aged 50 to 60 in good health and CMV-seropositive.

This clone was observed a few times. The rearrangement uses TRBV7-8 and TRBJ1-2; perhaps TRBD1 as D (5 bases). V was clipped by 1 base and J by 7 bases, with 10 bases between them. CDR3 length: 13 amino acids. Germline CDR1 and CDR2: SGHVS and FQNEAQ. In nucleotides, the CDR3 is TGTGCCAGCAGCTTAGAAGCCAGGGTTGGCTACACCTTC. Its protein product is CASSLEARVGYTF.

CDR3 sequence reads: CASSRDTGAFF. In DNA, the CDR3 is TGTGCCAGCAGCCGGGACACAGGGGCTTTCTTT. The rearrangement joins TRBV7-2 to TRBJ1-1; D is possibly TRBD1 (6 bases). The CDR3 totals 11 residues. Germline-derived CDR1 and CDR2 are SGHTA and FQGNSA. Trimming pared 5 bases from V and 11 bases from J, leaving 12 bases between.

This clone occurred a few times. This rearrangement joins TRBV7-2 to TRBJ1-3, with D possibly matching TRBD1 (5 bases). The CDR3 is 15 residues long. Germline assignment: CDR1 SGHTA and CDR2 FQGNSA. Deletions cut 5 bases from V and 0 bases from J, with 11 bases between. The DNA for the CDR3 is TGTGCCAGCAGCCCGCGGGGGAGCTCTGGAAACACCATATATTTT. Amino acid sequence: CASSPRGSSGNTIYF.

This clone showed up just a few times. The chain has TRBV18 and TRBJ1-2; TRBD1 might be the D (5 bases). This CDR3 is 12 amino acids long. The germline CDR1 and CDR2 sequences are KGHSH and LQKENI. Trimming pared 1 base from V and 5 bases from J, leaving 5 bases between. In nucleotides, the CDR3 is TGTGCCAGCTCACCACAGGGGTATGGCTACACCTTC. Amino acid sequence: CASSPQGYGYTF. Looking up the rest from reference TRBV18 and TRBJ1-2 gives the full variable domain: NAGVMQNPRHLVRRRGQEARLRCSPMKGHSHVYWYRQLPEEGLKFMVYLQKENIIDESGMPKERFSAEFPKEGPSILRIQQVVRGDSAAYFCASSPQGYGYTFGSGTRLTVV.

The chain recombines TRBV6-1 with TRBJ1-3, with unresolved D. The CDR3 runs to 12 residues. The V gene lost 1 base and the J gene lost 8 bases, with 6 bases spanning the gap. Germline V gene data show CDR1 as MNHNS and CDR2 as SASEGT. The CDR3 sequence is CASSEDGYTIYF. As DNA, the CDR3 is TGTGCCAGCAGTGAAGACGGGTACACCATATATTTT.

This clone was counted only a few times. The V gene is TRBV11-3, the J gene TRBJ2-7, with 7 bases fitting TRBD1. Germline CDR1 is SGHNT and CDR2 is YENEEA. This CDR3 region has 14 residues. J gave up 2 bases and V 4 bases, and 5 bases lay outside the gene matches. The CDR3 protein is CASSSRGGAYEQYF. The CDR3 bases are TGTGCCAGCAGCTCCCGAGGGGGCGCCTACGAGCAGTACTTC.

This clone occurred a few times. The chain links TRBV6-1 to TRBJ1-1; 8 bases align to TRBD1. The V gene end was trimmed by 5 bases and the J gene end by 6 bases; junction bases not matched to a gene: 8. This CDR3 contains 14 residues. The germline CDR1 and CDR2 sequences are MNHNS and SASEGT. The CDR3 sequence is CASSWGDRRAEAFF. CDR3 nucleotide sequence: TGTGCCAGCAGTTGGGGGGACAGGAGGGCTGAAGCTTTCTTT.

The chain joins TRBV19 to TRBJ1-2, with D unclear. The CDR3 sequence is 13 residues long. Trimming took 7 bases from V and 8 from J, leaving 17 bases between them. Per germline, CDR1 LNHDA and CDR2 SQIVND (reference sequence). For the CDR3, the DNA is TGTGCCAGTATTCCGGGTCCGGGTTACGGCTACACCTTC. Translating gives CASIPGPGYGYTF.

This clone showed up just a few times. The rearrangement links TRBV5-6 to TRBJ1-3; D unresolved. The CDR3 length is 14 residues. The V end was cut by 4 bases, the J end by 2 bases, with 10 bases between. CDR1 SGHDT and CDR2 YYEEEE come from the germline V gene. CDR3 DNA: TGTGCCAGCAGCCGTACTATGGCTGGAAACACCATATATTTT. Translating it yields CASSRTMAGNTIYF.

The V call is TRBV19, the J call TRBJ2-2; D unclear. Per germline, CDR1 LNHDA and CDR2 SQIVND (reference sequence). This CDR3 is built from 14 residues. Trimming removed 10 bases from V and 2 bases from J, with 14 bases in between. The CDR3 is CATVVPSNTGELFF. The CDR3 DNA reads as TGTGCCACGGTCGTTCCATCCAACACCGGGGAGCTGTTTTTT.

This clone was picked up a small number of times. This sequence joins TRBV10-3 and TRBJ2-1, with 9 nucleotides matching TRBD2. The germline V gene has CDR1 ENHRY and CDR2 SYGVKD. V lost 0 bases and J lost 3; bases outside the gene matches: 6. This CDR3 is 17 amino acids long. The chain's CDR3 is CAISESKGRGGYNEQFF. CDR3 DNA sequence: TGTGCCATCAGTGAGTCGAAGGGGCGGGGGGGCTACAATGAGCAGTTCTTC.

This clone was counted a few times. The chain combines TRBV2 with TRBJ1-1, with D possibly being TRBD1 (6 bases). The germline gives CDR1 SNHLY, CDR2 FYNNEI. Trimming pared 6 bases from V and 7 bases from J, leaving 18 bases between. CDR3 size: 14 residues. CDR3 loop: CASSRDIRWGEAFF. CDR3 coding DNA: TGTGCCAGCAGCCGGGACATAAGGTGGGGTGAAGCTTTCTTT.

This clone has only a few counts. The chain has TRBV11-2 and TRBJ2-6; a possible D gene is TRBD1 (5 bases). The V gene lost 4 bases and the J gene lost 2 bases, with 9 bases spanning the gap. This CDR3 is 15 amino acids long. From germline, CDR1 is SGHAT and CDR2 FQNNGV. The CDR3 sequence: CASSSQGAGANVLTF. CDR3 DNA: TGTGCCAGCAGCTCCCAGGGTGCTGGGGCCAACGTCCTGACTTTC.

This chain uses TRBV6-1 with TRBJ2-5, with 14 bases aligning to TRBD2. The V gene's germline CDR1 is MNHNS and CDR2 SASEGT. V gave up 2 bases and J gave up 5 bases; unmatched junction bases: 22. This CDR3 is built from 22 residues. CDR3 sequence reads: CASSEQPRGRLAGGPDGETQYF. The DNA for the CDR3 is TGTGCCAGCAGTGAACAACCTAGGGGGCGACTAGCGGGGGGGCCGGATGGGGAGACCCAGTACTTC.

The chain recombines TRBV4-2 with TRBJ1-6; D remains ambiguous. V lost 1 base, J lost 10 bases, and 14 bases lay in between. Germline V gene data show CDR1 as LGHNA and CDR2 as YNFKEQ. This CDR3 has 15 amino acids. CDR3 nucleotides: TGTGCCAGCAGCCAAGTAGAGGGTAAGGGATCACCCCTCCACTTT. It codes for CASSQVEGKGSPLHF.

The chain is built from TRBV7-2 and TRBJ2-7, with D perhaps TRBD1 (5 bases). The CDR3 length is 13 residues. With 5 bases removed from V and 3 bases from J, the gap between germline ends came to 11 bases. CDR1 is SGHTA, CDR2 FQGNSA, per germline. CDR3 in amino acids: CASSRRQFYEQYF. The CDR3 DNA sequence: TGTGCCAGCAGCCGCAGACAGTTCTACGAGCAGTACTTC.

There are a few counts of this clone. The rearrangement joins TRBV19 to TRBJ1-5, with D unresolved. From germline, CDR1 is LNHDA and CDR2 SQIVND (reference sequence). The CDR3 extends over 14 amino acids. V was clipped by 10 bases and J by 4 bases, with 17 bases between them. The CDR3 region has the DNA TGTGCCACCTCCATCCGGGGAACAAATCAGCCCCAGCATTTT. Encoded protein: CATSIRGTNQPQHF.

This clone turned up a few times. This CDR3 is also generated by other DNA sequences in the sample. V is TRBV27 and J is TRBJ1-2, with D tentatively TRBD1 (5 bases). The germline CDR1 and CDR2 sequences are MNHEY and SMNVEV (reference sequence). This CDR3 has 14 residues. V lost 3 bases and J lost 4, with 12 bases in between. CDR3 loop: CASSLGGRGYGYTF. The CDR3 region has the DNA TGTGCCAGCAGTTTGGGGGGGAGGGGCTATGGCTACACCTTC.

V and J are TRBV6-1 and TRBJ2-7; 8 positions match TRBD1. This CDR3 region has 15 residues. Germline V gene lookup returns CDR1 MNHNS and CDR2 SASEGT. Trimming at V came to 1 base and at J to 2 bases, leaving 4 bases not matched to a gene. The CDR3: CASSEEAGGPYEQYV. CDR3 DNA sequence: TGTGCCAGCAGTGAAGAGGCAGGGGGCCCCTACGAGCAGTACGTC.

This clone was observed a few times. V and J are TRBV27 and TRBJ2-2; 8 positions match TRBD2. Per the germline V gene, CDR1 is MNHEY and CDR2 is SMNVEV (reference sequence). The J segment lost 5 bases and the V segment lost 2 bases, leaving 4 bases of the junction unmatched. The CDR3 is 15 amino acids. The CDR3 sequence is CASSLLAGSTGELFF. DNA for the CDR3: TGTGCCAGCAGTTTACTAGCGGGTTCTACCGGGGAGCTGTTTTTT.